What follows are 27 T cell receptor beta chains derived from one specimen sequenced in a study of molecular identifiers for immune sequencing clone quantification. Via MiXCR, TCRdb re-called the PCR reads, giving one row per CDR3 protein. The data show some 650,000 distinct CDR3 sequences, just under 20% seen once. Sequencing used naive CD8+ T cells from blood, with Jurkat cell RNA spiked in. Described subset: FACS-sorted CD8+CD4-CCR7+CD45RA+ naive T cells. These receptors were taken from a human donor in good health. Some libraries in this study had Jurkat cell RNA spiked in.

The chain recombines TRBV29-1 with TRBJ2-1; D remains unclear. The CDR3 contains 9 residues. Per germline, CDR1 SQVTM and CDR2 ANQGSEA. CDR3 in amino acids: CRLYDEQFF. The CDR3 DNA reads TGCAGGCTATACGATGAGCAGTTCTTC.

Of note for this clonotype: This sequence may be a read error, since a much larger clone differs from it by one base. CDR3 sequence: CASRLGYYQETQYF. The CDR3, as DNA: TGTGCCAGCAGGTTAGGGTACTACCAAGAGACCCAGTACTTC. V is TRBV11-2 and J is TRBJ2-5, with D uncertain. CDR1 and CDR2 (germline): SGHAT, FQNNGV. The CDR3 covers 14 residues.

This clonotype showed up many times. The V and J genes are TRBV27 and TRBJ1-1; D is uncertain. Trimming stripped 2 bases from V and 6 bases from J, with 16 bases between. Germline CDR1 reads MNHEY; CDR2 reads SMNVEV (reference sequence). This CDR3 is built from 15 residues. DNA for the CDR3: TGTGCCAGCAGTTTAGTTCCGAACAAACAAGCTGAAGCTTTCTTT. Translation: CASSLVPNKQAEAFF.

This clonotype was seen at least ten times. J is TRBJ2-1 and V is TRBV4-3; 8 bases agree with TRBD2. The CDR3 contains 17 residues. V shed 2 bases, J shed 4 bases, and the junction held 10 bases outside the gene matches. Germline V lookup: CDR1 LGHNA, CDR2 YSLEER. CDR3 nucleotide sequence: TGCGCCAGCAGCCAAACGGGACTAGGATTTAAGTACAATGAGCAGTTCTTC. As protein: CASSQTGLGFKYNEQFF.

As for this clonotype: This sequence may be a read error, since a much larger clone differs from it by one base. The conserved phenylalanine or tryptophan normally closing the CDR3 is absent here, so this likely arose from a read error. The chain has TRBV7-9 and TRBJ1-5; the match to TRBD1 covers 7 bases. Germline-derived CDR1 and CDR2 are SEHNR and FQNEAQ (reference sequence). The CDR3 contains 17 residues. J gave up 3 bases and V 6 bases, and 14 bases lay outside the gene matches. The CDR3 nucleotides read TGTGCCAGCAGTCAATCCGTAGACAGGGTCAACAATCAGCCCCAGCATTCT. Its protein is CASSQSVDRVNNQPQHS.

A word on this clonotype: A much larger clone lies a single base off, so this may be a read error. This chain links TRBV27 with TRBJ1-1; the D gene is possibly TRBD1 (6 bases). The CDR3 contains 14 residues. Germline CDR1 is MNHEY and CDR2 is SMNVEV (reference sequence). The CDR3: CASSFTGQNTEASF. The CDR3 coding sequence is TGTGCCAGCAGTTTTACAGGGCAGAACACTGAAGCTTCCTTT.

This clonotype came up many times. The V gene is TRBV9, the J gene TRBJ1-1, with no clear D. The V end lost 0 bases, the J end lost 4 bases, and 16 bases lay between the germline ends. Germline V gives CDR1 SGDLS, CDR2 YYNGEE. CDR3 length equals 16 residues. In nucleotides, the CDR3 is TGTGCCAGCAGCGTAGATAAGACCGGCTTAGGCACTGAAGCTTTCTTT. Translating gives CASSVDKTGLGTEAFF.

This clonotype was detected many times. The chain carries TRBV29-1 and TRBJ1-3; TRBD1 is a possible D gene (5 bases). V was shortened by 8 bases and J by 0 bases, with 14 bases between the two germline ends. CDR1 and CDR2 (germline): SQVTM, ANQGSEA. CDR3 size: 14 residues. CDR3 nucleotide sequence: TGCAGCACCTACAGGAGGAACTCTGGAAACACCATATATTTT. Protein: CSTYRRNSGNTIYF.

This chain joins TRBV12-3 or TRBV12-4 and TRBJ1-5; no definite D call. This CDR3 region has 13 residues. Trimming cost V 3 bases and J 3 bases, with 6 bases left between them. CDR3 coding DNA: TGTGCCAGCAGTTTGGACGTCAATCAGCCCCAGCATTTT. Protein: CASSLDVNQPQHF.

For the CDR3, the DNA is TGTGCCAGCAGGCAGGGGGTTGAAAAACTGTTTTTT. Amino acids: CASRQGVEKLFF. This chain connects TRBV27 to TRBJ1-4; TRBD1 aligns across 7 bases. V shed 6 bases and J 7 bases; nucleotides not matched to a gene: 2. The CDR3 has 12 amino acids. CDR1 and CDR2 from the germline V gene are MNHEY and SMNVEV (reference sequence).

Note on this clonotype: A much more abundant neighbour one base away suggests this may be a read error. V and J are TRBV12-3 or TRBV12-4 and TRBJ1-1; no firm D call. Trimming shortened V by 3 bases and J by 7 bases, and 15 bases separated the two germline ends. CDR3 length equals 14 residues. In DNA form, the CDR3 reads TGTGCCAGCAGTTTCGGGCGGGTTATAGATGAAGCTTTCTTT. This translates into CASSFGRVIDEAFF.

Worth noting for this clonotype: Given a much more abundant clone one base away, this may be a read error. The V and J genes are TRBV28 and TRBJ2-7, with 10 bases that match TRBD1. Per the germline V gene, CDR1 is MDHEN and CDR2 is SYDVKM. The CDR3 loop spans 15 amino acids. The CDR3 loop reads CASSPGTGESYEQHF. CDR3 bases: TGTGCCAGCAGTCCCGGGACAGGGGAGTCCTACGAGCAGCACTTC.

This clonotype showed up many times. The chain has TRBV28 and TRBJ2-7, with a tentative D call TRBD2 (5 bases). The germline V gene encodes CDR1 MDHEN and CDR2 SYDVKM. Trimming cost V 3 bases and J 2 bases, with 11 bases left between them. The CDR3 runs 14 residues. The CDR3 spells CASSFYGNPYEQYF. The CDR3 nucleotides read TGTGCCAGCAGTTTCTACGGGAACCCCTACGAGCAGTACTTC.

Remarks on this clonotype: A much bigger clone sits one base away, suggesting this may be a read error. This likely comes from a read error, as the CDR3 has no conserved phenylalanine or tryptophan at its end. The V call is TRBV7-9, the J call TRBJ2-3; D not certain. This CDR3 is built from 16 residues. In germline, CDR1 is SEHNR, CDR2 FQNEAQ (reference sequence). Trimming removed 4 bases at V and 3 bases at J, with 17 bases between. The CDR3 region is CASSSDGVERTDTQYS. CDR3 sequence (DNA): TGTGCCAGCAGCTCGGATGGGGTTGAGCGTACAGATACGCAGTATTCT.

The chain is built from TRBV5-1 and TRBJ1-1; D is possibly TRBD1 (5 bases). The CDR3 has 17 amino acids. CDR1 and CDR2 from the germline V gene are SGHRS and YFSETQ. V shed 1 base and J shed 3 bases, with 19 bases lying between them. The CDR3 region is CASSLSRGRVTDTEAFF. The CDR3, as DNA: TGCGCCAGCAGCTTGTCAAGGGGAAGAGTAACGGACACTGAAGCTTTCTTT.

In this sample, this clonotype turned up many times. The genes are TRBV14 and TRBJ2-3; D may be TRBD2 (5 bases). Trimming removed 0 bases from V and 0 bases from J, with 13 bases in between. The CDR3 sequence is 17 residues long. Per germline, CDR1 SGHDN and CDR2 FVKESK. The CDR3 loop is CASSQDIGPGSTDTQYF. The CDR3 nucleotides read TGTGCCAGCAGCCAAGATATTGGACCGGGGAGCACAGATACGCAGTATTTT.

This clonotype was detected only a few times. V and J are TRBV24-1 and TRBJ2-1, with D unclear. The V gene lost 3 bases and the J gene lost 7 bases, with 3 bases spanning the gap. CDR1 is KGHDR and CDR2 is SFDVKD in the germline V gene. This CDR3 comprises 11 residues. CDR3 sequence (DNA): TGTGCCACCAGTGATGGGAATGAGCAGTTCTTC. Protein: CATSDGNEQFF.

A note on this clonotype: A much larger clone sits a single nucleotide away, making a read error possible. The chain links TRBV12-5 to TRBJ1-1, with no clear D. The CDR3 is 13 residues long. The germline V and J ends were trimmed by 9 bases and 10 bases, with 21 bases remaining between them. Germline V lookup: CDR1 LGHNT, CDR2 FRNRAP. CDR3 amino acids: CASGSELSSVAFF. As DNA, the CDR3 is TGTGCTAGCGGGTCCGAATTATCGAGTGTAGCTTTCTTT.

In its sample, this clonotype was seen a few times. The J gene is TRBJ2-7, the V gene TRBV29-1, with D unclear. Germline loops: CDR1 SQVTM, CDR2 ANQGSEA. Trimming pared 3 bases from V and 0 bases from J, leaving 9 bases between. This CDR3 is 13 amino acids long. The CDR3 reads CSVEWEGSYEQYF. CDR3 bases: TGCAGCGTTGAGTGGGAAGGCTCCTACGAGCAGTACTTC.

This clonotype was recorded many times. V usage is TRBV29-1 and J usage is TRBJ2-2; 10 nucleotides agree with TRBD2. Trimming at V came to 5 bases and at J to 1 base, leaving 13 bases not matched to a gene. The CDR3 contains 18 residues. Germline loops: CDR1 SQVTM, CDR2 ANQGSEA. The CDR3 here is CSVWWASGRSGNTGELFF. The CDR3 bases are TGCAGCGTTTGGTGGGCTAGCGGGAGAAGTGGGAACACCGGGGAGCTGTTTTTT.

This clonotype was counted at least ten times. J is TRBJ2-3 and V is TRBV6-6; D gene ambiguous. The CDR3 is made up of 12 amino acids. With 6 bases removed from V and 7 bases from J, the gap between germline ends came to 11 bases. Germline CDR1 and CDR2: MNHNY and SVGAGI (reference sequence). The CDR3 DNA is TGTGCCAGCAGCTCAAATGCCCATACGCAGTATTTT. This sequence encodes CASSSNAHTQYF.

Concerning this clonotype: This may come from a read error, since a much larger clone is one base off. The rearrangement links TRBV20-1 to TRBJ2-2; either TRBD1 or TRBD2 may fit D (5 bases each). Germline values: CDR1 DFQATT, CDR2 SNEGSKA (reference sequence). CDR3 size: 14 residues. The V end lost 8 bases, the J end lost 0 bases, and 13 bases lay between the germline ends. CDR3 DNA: TGCAGTAGGGAACAGGACTCGAACACCGGGGAGCTGTTTTTT. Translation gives CSREQDSNTGELFF.

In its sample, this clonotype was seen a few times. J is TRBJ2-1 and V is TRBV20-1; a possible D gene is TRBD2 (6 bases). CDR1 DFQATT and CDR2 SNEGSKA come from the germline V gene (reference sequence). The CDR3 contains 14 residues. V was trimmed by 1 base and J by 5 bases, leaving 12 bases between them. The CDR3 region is CSARALTRDNEQFF. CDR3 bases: TGCAGTGCTAGAGCCCTGACTAGGGACAATGAGCAGTTCTTC.

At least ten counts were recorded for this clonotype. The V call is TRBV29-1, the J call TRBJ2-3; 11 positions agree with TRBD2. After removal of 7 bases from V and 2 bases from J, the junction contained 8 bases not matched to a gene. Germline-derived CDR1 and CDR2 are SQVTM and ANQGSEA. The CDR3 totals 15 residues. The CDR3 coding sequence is TGCAGCGCTCGAGGGACTAGCGGCTACACAGATACGCAGTATTTT. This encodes CSARGTSGYTDTQYF.

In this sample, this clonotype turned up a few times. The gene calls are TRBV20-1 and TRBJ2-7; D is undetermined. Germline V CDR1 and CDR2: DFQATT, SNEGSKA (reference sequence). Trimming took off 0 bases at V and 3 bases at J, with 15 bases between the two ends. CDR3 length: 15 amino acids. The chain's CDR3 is CSARDSDQVYYEQYF. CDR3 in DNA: TGCAGTGCTAGAGATTCGGACCAGGTCTACTACGAGCAGTACTTC.

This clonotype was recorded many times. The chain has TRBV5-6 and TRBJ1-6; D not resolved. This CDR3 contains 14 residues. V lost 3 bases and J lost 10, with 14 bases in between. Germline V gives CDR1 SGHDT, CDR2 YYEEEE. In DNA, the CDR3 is TGTGCCAGCAGCTGGACCCCGGCGCAATCACCCCTCCACTTT. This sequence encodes CASSWTPAQSPLHF.

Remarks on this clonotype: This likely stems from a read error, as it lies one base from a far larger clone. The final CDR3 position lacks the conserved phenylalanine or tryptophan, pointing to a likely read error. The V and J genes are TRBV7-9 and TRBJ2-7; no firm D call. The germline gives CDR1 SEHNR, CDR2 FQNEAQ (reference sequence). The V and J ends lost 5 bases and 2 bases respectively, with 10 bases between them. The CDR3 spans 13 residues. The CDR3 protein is CASSPPAAYEQYL. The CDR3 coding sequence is TGTGCCAGCAGCCCGCCAGCCGCCTACGAGCAGTACCTC.